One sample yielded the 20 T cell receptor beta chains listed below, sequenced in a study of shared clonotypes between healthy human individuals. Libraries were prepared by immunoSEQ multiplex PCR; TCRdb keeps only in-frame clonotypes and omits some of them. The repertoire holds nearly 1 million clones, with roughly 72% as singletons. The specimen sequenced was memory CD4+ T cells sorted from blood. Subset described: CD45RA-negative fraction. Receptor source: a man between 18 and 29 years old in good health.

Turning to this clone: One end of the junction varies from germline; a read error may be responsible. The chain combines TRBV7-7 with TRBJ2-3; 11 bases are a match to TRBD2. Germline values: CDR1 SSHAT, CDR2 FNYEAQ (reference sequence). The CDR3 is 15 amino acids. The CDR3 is CASSPLAGGKDTQYF. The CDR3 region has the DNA TGTGCTAGCAGCCCCTTAGCGGGAGGGAAAGATACGCAGTATTTT.

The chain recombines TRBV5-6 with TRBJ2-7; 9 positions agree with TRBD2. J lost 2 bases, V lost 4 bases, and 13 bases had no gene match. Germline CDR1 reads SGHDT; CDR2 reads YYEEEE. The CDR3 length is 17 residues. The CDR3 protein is CASSPPGLAHLTYEQYF. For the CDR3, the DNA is TGTGCCAGCAGCCCACCGGGACTAGCCCATTTAACCTACGAGCAGTACTTC.

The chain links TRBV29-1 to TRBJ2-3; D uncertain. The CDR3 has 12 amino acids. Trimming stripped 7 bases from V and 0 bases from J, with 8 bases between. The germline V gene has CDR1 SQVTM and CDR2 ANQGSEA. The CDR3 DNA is TGCAGCGGTCGAGTTAGCACAGATACGCAGTATTTT. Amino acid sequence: CSGRVSTDTQYF.

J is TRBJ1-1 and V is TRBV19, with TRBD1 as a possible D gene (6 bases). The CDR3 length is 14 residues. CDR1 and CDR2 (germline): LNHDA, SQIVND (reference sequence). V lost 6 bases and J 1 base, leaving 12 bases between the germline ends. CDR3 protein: CASRMTGANTEAFF. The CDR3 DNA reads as TGTGCCAGTAGGATGACAGGAGCGAACACTGAAGCTTTCTTT.

The CDR3 bases are TGTGCCAGTAGTAAGGAGGGTAGCACAGATACGCAGTATTTT. Its protein is CASSKEGSTDTQYF. The chain joins TRBV19 to TRBJ2-3, with a possible D match to TRBD2 (6 bases). The CDR3 is made up of 14 amino acids. The V gene lost 4 bases and the J gene lost 0 bases, with 8 bases spanning the gap. Germline CDR1 is LNHDA and CDR2 is SQIVND (reference sequence). Filled out from reference TRBV19 and TRBJ2-3, the complete variable domain reads DGGITQSPKYLFRKEGQNVTLSCEQNLNHDAMYWYRQDPGQGLRLIYYSQIVNDFQKGDIAEGYSVSREKKESFPLTVTSAQKNPTAFYLCASSKEGSTDTQYFGPGTRLTVL.

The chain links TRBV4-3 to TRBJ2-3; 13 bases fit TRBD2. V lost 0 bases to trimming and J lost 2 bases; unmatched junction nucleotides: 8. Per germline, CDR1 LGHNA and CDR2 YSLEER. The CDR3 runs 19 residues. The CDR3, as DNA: TGCGCCAGCAGCCAAGAGGGACCGGGACTAGCGGGAAACACAGATACGCAGTATTTT. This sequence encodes CASSQEGPGLAGNTDTQYF.

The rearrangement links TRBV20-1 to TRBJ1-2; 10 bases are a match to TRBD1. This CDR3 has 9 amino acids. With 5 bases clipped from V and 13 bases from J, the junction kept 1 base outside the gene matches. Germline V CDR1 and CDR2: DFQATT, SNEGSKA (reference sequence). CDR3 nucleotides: TGCAGTGCTGGGGACAGGGGCACCTTC. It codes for CSAGDRGTF.

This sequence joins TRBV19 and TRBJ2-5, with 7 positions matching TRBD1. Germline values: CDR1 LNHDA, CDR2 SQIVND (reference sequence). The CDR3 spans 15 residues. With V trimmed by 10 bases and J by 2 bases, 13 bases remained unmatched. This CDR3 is CATRRQGAAQETQYF. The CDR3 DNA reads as TGTGCCACCAGACGACAGGGAGCGGCACAAGAGACCCAGTACTTC.

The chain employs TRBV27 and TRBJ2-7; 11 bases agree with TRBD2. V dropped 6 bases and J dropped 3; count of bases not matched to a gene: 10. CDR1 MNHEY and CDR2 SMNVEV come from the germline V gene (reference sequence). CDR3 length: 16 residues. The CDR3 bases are TGTGCCAGCAGGAGGGTGACTAGCGGGGTCCTCTACGAGCAGTACTTC. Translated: CASRRVTSGVLYEQYF.

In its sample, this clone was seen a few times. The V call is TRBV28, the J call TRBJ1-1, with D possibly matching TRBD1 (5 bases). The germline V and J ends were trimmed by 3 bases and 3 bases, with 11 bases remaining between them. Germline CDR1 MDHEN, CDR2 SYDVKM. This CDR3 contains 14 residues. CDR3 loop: CASSLRGKYTEAFF. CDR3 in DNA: TGTGCCAGCAGTTTGCGGGGGAAGTACACTGAAGCTTTCTTT.

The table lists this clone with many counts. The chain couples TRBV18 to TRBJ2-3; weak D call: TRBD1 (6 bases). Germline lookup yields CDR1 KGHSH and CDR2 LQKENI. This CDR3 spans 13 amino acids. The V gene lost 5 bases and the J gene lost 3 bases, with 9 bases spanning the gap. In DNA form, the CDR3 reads TGTGCCAGCTCAAAACAGGGAACAGATACGCAGTATTTT. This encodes CASSKQGTDTQYF.

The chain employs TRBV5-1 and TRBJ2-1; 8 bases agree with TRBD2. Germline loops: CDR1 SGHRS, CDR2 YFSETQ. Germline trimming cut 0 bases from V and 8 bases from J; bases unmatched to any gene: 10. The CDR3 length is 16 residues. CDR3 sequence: CASSLDAAGVGDEQFF. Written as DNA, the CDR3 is TGCGCCAGCAGCTTGGACGCAGCGGGAGTTGGGGATGAGCAGTTCTTC.

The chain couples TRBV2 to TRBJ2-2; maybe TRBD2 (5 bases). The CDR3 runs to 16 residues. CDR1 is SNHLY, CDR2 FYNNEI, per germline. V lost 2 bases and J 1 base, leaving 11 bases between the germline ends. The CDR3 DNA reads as TGTGCCAGCAGTGAAAGGGCGGGCTTGAACACCGGGGAGCTGTTTTTT. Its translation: CASSERAGLNTGELFF.

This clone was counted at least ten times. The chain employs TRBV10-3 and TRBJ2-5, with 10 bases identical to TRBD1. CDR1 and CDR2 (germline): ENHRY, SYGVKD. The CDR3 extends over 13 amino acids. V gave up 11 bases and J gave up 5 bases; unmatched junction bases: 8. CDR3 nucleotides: TGTGCCTCCGCCGGGACAGGGGCCGAGACCCAGTACTTC. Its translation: CASAGTGAETQYF.

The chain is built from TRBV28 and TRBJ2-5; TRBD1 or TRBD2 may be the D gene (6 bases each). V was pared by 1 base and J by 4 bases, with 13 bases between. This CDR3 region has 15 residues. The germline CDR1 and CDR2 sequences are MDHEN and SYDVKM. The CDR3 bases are TGTGCCAGCAGTTTATCCGACAGGAGGGGAGAGACCCAGTACTTC. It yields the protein CASSLSDRRGETQYF.

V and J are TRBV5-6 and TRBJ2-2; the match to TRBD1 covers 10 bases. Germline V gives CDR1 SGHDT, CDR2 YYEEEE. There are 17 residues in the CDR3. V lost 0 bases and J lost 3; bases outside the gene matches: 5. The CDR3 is CASSLARDRGDTGELFF. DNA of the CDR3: TGTGCCAGCAGCTTGGCGCGGGACAGGGGCGACACCGGGGAGCTGTTTTTT.

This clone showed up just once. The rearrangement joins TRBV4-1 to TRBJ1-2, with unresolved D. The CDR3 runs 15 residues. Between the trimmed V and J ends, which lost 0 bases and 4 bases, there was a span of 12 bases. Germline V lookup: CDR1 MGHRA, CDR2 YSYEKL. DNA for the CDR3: TGCGCCAGCAGCCAAGATATCCGGAATTCCTATGGCTACACCTTC. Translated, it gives CASSQDIRNSYGYTF.

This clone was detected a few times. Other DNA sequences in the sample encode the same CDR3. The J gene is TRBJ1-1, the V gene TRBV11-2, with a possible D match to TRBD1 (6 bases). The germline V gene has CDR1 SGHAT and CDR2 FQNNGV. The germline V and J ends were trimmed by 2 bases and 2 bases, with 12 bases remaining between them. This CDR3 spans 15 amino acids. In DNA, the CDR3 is TGTGCCAGCAGCTTATTTGGGGGCGGAAACACTGAAGCTTTCTTT. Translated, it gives CASSLFGGGNTEAFF.

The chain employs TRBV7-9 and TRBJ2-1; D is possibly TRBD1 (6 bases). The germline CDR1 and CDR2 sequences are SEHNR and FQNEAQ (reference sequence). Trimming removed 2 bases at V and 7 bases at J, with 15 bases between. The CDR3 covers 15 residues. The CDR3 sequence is CASSLQGNLWNEQFF. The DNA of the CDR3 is TGTGCCAGCAGCTTACAGGGGAATCTTTGGAATGAGCAGTTCTTC.

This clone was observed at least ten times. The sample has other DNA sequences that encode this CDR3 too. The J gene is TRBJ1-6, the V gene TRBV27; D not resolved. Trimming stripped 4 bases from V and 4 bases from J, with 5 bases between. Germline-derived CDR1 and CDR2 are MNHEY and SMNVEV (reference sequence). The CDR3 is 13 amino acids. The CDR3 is CASSSGYNSPLHF. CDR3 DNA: TGTGCCAGCAGTTCTGGATATAATTCACCCCTCCACTTT.